Sequencing of this T cell receptor (beta chain) was carried out in a study of T cells in Graves' hyperthyroidism and ophthalmopathy. This clonotype was detected only a few times. Authors of the study amplified TCR beta CDR3 regions from RNA transcripts. The TCR CDR3 was amplified in a first-round RT-PCR using the HTBI primer set. A single record per CDR3 protein comes from TCRdb applying MiXCR to the multiplex PCR reads. The table has 540,000 or so distinct CDR3 sequences, about 45% seen once; the top ten hold around a fifth. Sequencing was done on a sample of peripheral blood or thyroid tissue (not recorded which). The receptor was derived from an adult woman with Graves' disease, either hyperthyroidism or ophthalmopathy (not recorded which).

This chain's CDR3 is CAWTHRGRGETQYF. The CDR3 DNA reads TGTGCCTGGACCCACAGGGGTAGAGGGGAGACCCAGTACTTC. This rearrangement joins TRBV30 to TRBJ2-5; 7 bases line up with TRBD1. Germline-derived CDR1 and CDR2 are GTSNPN and SVGIG (reference sequence). The CDR3 extends over 14 amino acids. V was pared by 4 bases and J by 5 bases, with 10 bases of the junction left unmatched.